Sequencing of this T cell receptor beta chain was carried out in a study of blood T cell repertoires in COVID-19 (dated by TCRdb to 2020 to 2022). For context, the study as a whole: Collaborator samples came from the United States, Italy and Spain and covered acute and convalescent phases of COVID-19. The prospective study material was composed of cDNA or gDNA derived from T cells, B-cell-depleted T cells, or PBMCs. The dataset comprised deeply sampled blood TCRbeta repertoires from subjects exposed to, actively infected with, or recovered from COVID-19. Where available, HLA class I and class II types were obtained from metadata supplied by the sample provider rather than from assay-based typing. The samples were drawn from the first 160 participants of the ongoing ImmuneRACE study and from roughly 1,300 subjects provided by 6 global collaborators. A freely available public database, intended as a resource for researchers studying the immune response to SARS-CoV-2, is where the repertoires were released. Nearly every sample came with metadata listing a de-identified subject ID, COVID-19 status, age in years and sex.

Regarding this clone: The clone's antigen remains unknown. No qualities accompany the bases; no much larger clone lies one base away.

Each collaborating institution followed its own protocols to collect whole blood in K2EDTA tubes. Collaborator samples were shipped for TCRbeta analysis as frozen whole blood, isolated PBMCs, or DNA extracted from either sample type. The CDR3 runs 14 residues from the cysteine to the phenylalanine. Only the CDR3 part of the read is kept: 42 bases, read in frame from the first base. The V end gives up 4 bases and the J end 9 bases, leaving 8 bases in the junction not matched to a gene. Via the germline V gene, CDR1 is SGHRS and CDR2 YFSETQ. The paper as a whole reports these results and caveats: The quantity of clinical and demographic metadata differed by source and by participant and was supplied without curation.

TCRbeta CDR3 regions were amplified from genomic DNA using the immunoSEQ Assay, a bias-controlled multiplex PCR. For the original study's pipeline: The number of nucleated cells in each sample was estimated by amplification of reference gene primers within the assay. To quantify the absolute abundance of each unique TCRbeta CDR3 rearrangement, sequence reads were collapsed and filtered. For each sample, productive Simpson clonality was calculated as the square root of Simpson's diversity index over productive rearrangements. This is the immuneACCESS table as TCRdb keeps it, with only in-frame sequences that have V and J called. A part of the clones is gone; compared with another copy, unresolved V genes explain less than half, and the rest is unexplained. D and trimming come from the DNA, and the V and J calls and clone size come from that table. The table for this sample lists roughly 150,000 clones; 70% to 80% of them were counted only once. The ten largest account for roughly 7.5% of the sample.

Recombination linked TRBV5-1 to TRBJ2-1, with TRBD2 identical over 9 junction bases. The sequence derives from a man in his 60s with acute or convalescent COVID-19. The sample comprised peripheral blood. For the CDR3, the sequence is CASSPRTSAGEQFF. At the DNA level, the sequence is TGCGCCAGCAGCCCTAGGACTAGCGCCGGTGAGCAGTTCTTC.